These 3 T cell receptor beta chains came from one sample sequenced in a study. TCRdb called the RT-PCR reads again in MiXCR, with one record for every CDR3 protein. Among more than 600,000 distinct CDR3 sequences, approximately 15% were seen once, and the ten largest hold 3.6%. The sequencing sample was made of memory CD4+ T cells from blood. The source is a female donor in good health, serving as a healthy control.

This clonotype was seen a few times. The rearrangement uses TRBV12-5 and TRBJ2-4; TRBD1 might be the D (6 bases). The CDR3 totals 16 residues. Between the trimmed V and J ends, which lost 6 bases and 0 bases, there was a span of 15 bases. From germline, CDR1 is LGHNT and CDR2 FRNRAP. The CDR3 region has the DNA TGTGCTAGTGGCCCGAGGGGGTCCGTAGCCAAAAACATTCAGTACTTC. This encodes CASGPRGSVAKNIQYF. Full variable domain (outside the CDR3, taken from reference TRBV12-5 and TRBJ2-4): DARVTQTPRHKVTEMGQEVTMRCQPILGHNTVFWYRQTMMQGLELLAYFRNRAPLDDSGMPKDRFSAEMPDATLATLKIQPSEPRDSAVYFCASGPRGSVAKNIQYFGAGTRLSVL.

There are many counts of this clonotype. This CDR3 reads CASSPASGRADTQYF. The CDR3 nucleotides are TGTGCCAGCAGCCCAGCTAGCGGGAGGGCAGATACGCAGTATTTT. The chain joins TRBV7-9 to TRBJ2-3, with 12 bases identical to TRBD2. The J segment lost 4 bases and the V segment lost 5 bases, leaving 4 bases of the junction unmatched. Germline CDR1 SEHNR, CDR2 FQNEAQ (reference sequence). The CDR3 is 15 amino acids.

This clonotype was detected once. With a much larger clone just one base away, this may be a read error. V gene TRBV12-3 or TRBV12-4 combines with J gene TRBJ2-7; D may be TRBD1 (6 bases). This CDR3 comprises 13 residues. V was trimmed by 5 bases and J by 9 bases, leaving 17 bases between them. In DNA, the CDR3 is TGTGCCAGCAGTCTAATACAGGGCTGGGGGCAGTACTTC. Its translation is CASSLIQGWGQYF.